The present entry profiles one TCR beta chain with its context. V was cut by 5 bases and J by 6 bases, with 7 bases left in between. The CDR3 has 12 residues. Germline lookup yields CDR1 SEHNR and CDR2 FQNEAQ (reference sequence). Survey-level TCR beta sequencing used the immunoSEQ assay. Some clones are missing from TCRdb's copy, which holds only in-frame ones; the method was immunoSEQ multiplex PCR. The sample consists of 68,000 or so clones, around 95% of them appearing once. The sample taken for sequencing was PBMCs. The TCR sequence derives from a man aged 40-50 years with rheumatoid arthritis. This chain connects TRBV7-9 to TRBJ2-2, with D unresolved. In DNA form, the CDR3 reads TGTGCCAGCAGCCGGGCCGCCGGGGAGCTGTTTTTT. Encoded protein: CASSRAAGELFF.